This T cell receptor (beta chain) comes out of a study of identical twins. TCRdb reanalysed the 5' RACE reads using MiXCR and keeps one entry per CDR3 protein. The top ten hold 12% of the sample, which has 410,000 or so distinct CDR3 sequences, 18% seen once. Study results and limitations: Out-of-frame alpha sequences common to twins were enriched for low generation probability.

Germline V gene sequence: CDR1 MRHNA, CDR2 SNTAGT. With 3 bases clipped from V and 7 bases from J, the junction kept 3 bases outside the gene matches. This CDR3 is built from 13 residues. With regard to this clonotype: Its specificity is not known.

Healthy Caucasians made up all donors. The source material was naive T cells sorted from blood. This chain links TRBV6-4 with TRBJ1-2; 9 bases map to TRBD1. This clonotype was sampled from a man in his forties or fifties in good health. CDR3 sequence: CASSEDRGGGYTF. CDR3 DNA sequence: TGTGCCAGCAGTGAGGACAGGGGAGGTGGCTACACCTTC.